This T cell receptor (beta chain) is from a study of blood T cell repertoires in COVID-19 (TCRdb year 2020). Regarding the research as a whole: The collaborator samples originated in the United States, Italy and Spain and spanned the acute and convalescent phases of COVID-19. The material from the prospective study consisted of cDNA or gDNA derived from T cells, B-cell-depleted T cells, or PBMCs. The dataset comprised deeply sampled blood TCRbeta repertoires from subjects exposed to, actively infected with, or recovered from COVID-19. The repertoires were released in a freely available public database intended as a resource for research on the immune response to SARS-CoV-2. The samples were drawn from the first 160 participants of the ongoing ImmuneRACE study and from over 950 subjects provided by 6 global collaborators. Nearly every sample came with metadata listing a de-identified subject ID, COVID-19 status, age in years and sex. HLA class I and class II types, where available, came from metadata supplied by the sample provider rather than from assay-based typing.

CDR3 length: 14 amino acids, cysteine to phenylalanine. Of all the DNA, just the CDR3 is kept, 42 bases in frame from base 1. The junction shows trimming of 6 bases on V and 2 bases on J, plus 13 bases between the germline ends. Via the germline V gene (reference sequence), CDR1 is LNHDA and CDR2 SQIVND. TCRbeta CDR3 regions were amplified from genomic DNA using the immunoSEQ Assay, a bias-controlled multiplex PCR. The published analysis was carried out like this. The number of nucleated cells in each sample was estimated from the amplification of reference gene primers within the assay. To quantify the absolute abundance of each unique TCRbeta CDR3 rearrangement, sequence reads were collapsed and filtered. For each sample, productive Simpson clonality was calculated as the square root of Simpson's diversity index across productive rearrangements. Drawn from immuneACCESS, this table holds only the in-frame rearrangements with V and J called that TCRdb kept. Clones are partly lost; checked studies trace under half to an unresolved V gene and leave the rest unexplained. V and J calls and clone size come straight from that table; D and trimming were deduced from the DNA. Counted in this sample were almost 350,000 clones; roughly 89% of them appeared once. The ten largest clones take up approximately 4.1% of the sample.

Summary of the overall study and its limitations: The quantity of clinical and demographic metadata differed by source and by participant and was supplied without curation.

This clone was seen only once. No antigen is known for it. Base-call qualities are not available, and no considerably larger clone is one nucleotide away. One collaborating source in Seattle enrolled patients while the patients were actively infected and followed the patients over time throughout the course of disease. Each collaborating institution followed its own protocols to collect whole blood in K2EDTA tubes. For TCRbeta analysis, collaborators shipped samples in one of three forms: frozen whole blood, isolated PBMCs, or DNA extracted from either of those sample types. The clonotype originates from a woman between 55 and 75 years old with COVID-19, enrolled during active disease. The V gene is TRBV19 and the J gene is TRBJ1-1; the D segment could be TRBD1, given 6 matching bases. Material for sequencing was peripheral blood. The DNA reads TGTGCCAGTAGCCATGGACAGAGAAACACTGAAGCTTTCTTT. Its amino acids are CASSHGQRNTEAFF.